The present entry profiles one T cell receptor (beta chain) with its context. Its antigen is unknown. Within one base of it there is no much larger clone, and no base qualities were kept. The germline V gene gives CDR1 as MDHEN and CDR2 as SYDVKM. The CDR3 measures 15 amino acids from cysteine to phenylalanine. The entry retains the CDR3 DNA only, 45 bases that are in frame from base 1. Cut back by 6 bases and 4 bases, the V and J ends lie 16 bases apart. The sample is drawn from a study of blood T cell repertoires in COVID-19 (dated by TCRdb to the early 2020s). Regarding the complete study: Collaborator samples came from the United States, Italy and Spain and covered acute and convalescent phases of COVID-19. The prospective study material was composed of cDNA or gDNA derived from T cells, B-cell-depleted T cells, or PBMCs. A de-identified subject ID, COVID-19 status, age in years and sex were almost always included in the sample metadata. A freely available public database, intended as a resource for researchers studying the immune response to SARS-CoV-2, is where the repertoires were released. The dataset comprised deeply sampled blood TCRbeta repertoires from subjects exposed to, actively infected with, or recovered from COVID-19. HLA class I and class II types, where available, came from metadata supplied by the sample provider rather than from assay-based typing. The samples were drawn from two sources: the first 160 participants of the ongoing ImmuneRACE study, and 1,000 to 1,500 subjects contributed by 6 global collaborators.

TCRbeta CDR3 regions were amplified from genomic DNA by means of the immunoSEQ Assay, a bias-controlled multiplex PCR. The source study handled its data this way. Nucleated cell counts per sample were estimated from amplification of reference gene primers within the assay. To quantify the absolute abundance of each unique TCRbeta CDR3 rearrangement, sequence reads were collapsed and filtered. For each sample, productive Simpson clonality was calculated by taking the square root of Simpson's diversity index across productive rearrangements. TCRdb retrieved this table from immuneACCESS and kept in-frame rearrangements only. Not all clones are present; in checked studies, unresolved V genes account for under half, and no reason is known for the remainder. V, J and clone size reflect that table, while D and trimming were determined from the DNA. The sample table lists fewer than 55,000 clones, over 85% of them with a count of one. Together, the top ten hold 7% to 9% of the sample.

Paper-wide results and their limitations: How much clinical and demographic metadata was included differed by source and by participant, and the metadata was provided uncurated.

Each collaborating institution followed its own protocols to collect whole blood in K2EDTA tubes. For TCRbeta analysis, collaborators shipped samples as frozen whole blood, isolated PBMCs, or DNA extracted from either of those sample types. Sequencing was done on a sample of peripheral blood. The receptor was isolated from an elderly man with active or convalescent COVID-19. The chain is encoded by TRBV28 joined to TRBJ1-5; perhaps TRBD1 is the D gene, with 5 bases matching. CDR3 loop: CASRRRTLRNQPQHF. The nucleotides read TGTGCCAGCAGACGACGGACACTTCGGAATCAGCCCCAGCATTTT.